These T cell receptor beta chains were read from a single sample in a study of CD8 T cells in ankylosing spondylitis. In TCRdb, the 5' RACE reads were re-called with MiXCR into one record per CDR3 protein. Of over 600,000 distinct CDR3 sequences in the sample, 15% to 20% were seen once. What was sequenced was blood, either unsorted or a sorted T cell fraction (not recorded which). Every receptor here comes from a male donor with ankylosing spondylitis. The CDR3 runs from the conserved cysteine through the conserved F or W. Fields, in order: clone size, D gene, J gene, V gene, CDR3 DNA, CDR3 protein. D genes are given only for firm matches. The size field is filled for only some rows; it gives once, few, many or a size class.

clone_size: NA
d_call: NA
j_call: TRBJ1-1
v_call: TRBV4-1
cdr3_nt: TGCGCCAGCAGCCAATCCGGGGTCGTCGCTGAAGCTTTCTTT
cdr3_aa: CASSQSGVVAEAFF

clone_size: few
d_call: TRBD2
j_call: TRBJ2-2
v_call: TRBV2
cdr3_nt: TGTGCCAGCAGTGAAGGAGCGGGGACGAACACCGGGGAGCTGTTTTTT
cdr3_aa: CASSEGAGTNTGELFF

clone_size: few
d_call: NA
j_call: TRBJ2-1
v_call: TRBV2
cdr3_nt: TGTGCCAGCAGTTCGACAGCCCACAATGAGCAGTTCTTC
cdr3_aa: CASSSTAHNEQFF

clone_size: few
d_call: TRBD1
j_call: TRBJ2-1
v_call: TRBV3-1
cdr3_nt: TGTGCCAGCAGCCAAGAAGTAGGGACAGGGTATGAGCAGTTCTTC
cdr3_aa: CASSQEVGTGYEQFF

clone_size: few
d_call: NA
j_call: TRBJ1-2
v_call: TRBV7-9
cdr3_nt: TGTGCCAGCACCCCAGGCCCGGAGGACTATGGCTACACCTTC
cdr3_aa: CASTPGPEDYGYTF

clone_size: NA
d_call: TRBD2
j_call: TRBJ2-3
v_call: TRBV3-1
cdr3_nt: TGTGCCAGCAGCCAAGATGGGACTAGCGGGGGGGGTGGTACAGATACGCAGTATTTT
cdr3_aa: CASSQDGTSGGGGTDTQYF

clone_size: few
d_call: TRBD1
j_call: TRBJ1-1
v_call: TRBV27
cdr3_nt: TGTGCCAGCAGCCGCCCCGGGACAGGGACGAACACTGAAGCTTTCTTT
cdr3_aa: CASSRPGTGTNTEAFF

clone_size: NA
d_call: NA
j_call: TRBJ2-5
v_call: TRBV4-1
cdr3_nt: TGCGCCAGCAGCCAAGCAATACTGGCCGGACCACAAGAGACCCAGTACTTC
cdr3_aa: CASSQAILAGPQETQYF

clone_size: NA
d_call: NA
j_call: TRBJ1-5
v_call: TRBV6-1
cdr3_nt: TGTGCCAGCTGGGAACCAGAATTTAGCAATCAGCCCCAGCATTTT
cdr3_aa: CASWEPEFSNQPQHF

clone_size: NA
d_call: TRBD1
j_call: TRBJ2-5
v_call: TRBV7-9
cdr3_nt: TGTGCCAGCAGCTACCAGCGGACAGGGGGGCAAGAGACCCAGTACTTC
cdr3_aa: CASSYQRTGGQETQYF

clone_size: few
d_call: NA
j_call: TRBJ2-5
v_call: TRBV28
cdr3_nt: TGTGCCAGCAGGCCCGGGGGCGTGAGGGAGACCCAGTACTTC
cdr3_aa: CASRPGGVRETQYF

clone_size: NA
d_call: NA
j_call: TRBJ2-7
v_call: TRBV20-1
cdr3_nt: TGCAGTGCTAAGGGGGGTCAGGGGCTCGACGAGCAGTACTTC
cdr3_aa: CSAKGGQGLDEQYF

clone_size: NA
d_call: TRBD1
j_call: TRBJ2-3
v_call: TRBV24-1
cdr3_nt: TGTGCCACCAGTGAGGGGACAGGGCTTAGCACAGATACGCAGTATTTT
cdr3_aa: CATSEGTGLSTDTQYF

clone_size: NA
d_call: TRBD2
j_call: TRBJ2-1
v_call: TRBV7-3
cdr3_nt: TGTGCCAGCAGCTCCCAAGCGGGGGGGCCTCTTTATGAGCAGTTCTTC
cdr3_aa: CASSSQAGGPLYEQFF

clone_size: NA
d_call: NA
j_call: TRBJ1-2
v_call: TRBV5-6
cdr3_nt: TGTGCCAGCAGCTTTCTGACAGTTAACTATGGCTACACCTTC
cdr3_aa: CASSFLTVNYGYTF

clone_size: few
d_call: TRBD1
j_call: TRBJ1-1
v_call: TRBV10-3
cdr3_nt: TGTGCCATCAGTGGGACAGGGGGCGGAGACACTGAAGCTTTCTTT
cdr3_aa: CAISGTGGGDTEAFF

clone_size: few
d_call: TRBD1
j_call: TRBJ1-2
v_call: TRBV7-9
cdr3_nt: TGTGCCAGCAGCGGAAGCGGGACAGTTGATGGCTACACCTTC
cdr3_aa: CASSGSGTVDGYTF

clone_size: NA
d_call: TRBD2
j_call: TRBJ2-3
v_call: TRBV28
cdr3_nt: TGTGCCAGCAGTTTTAGTCTAGCGGAAGACTCATTCACAGATACGCAGTATTTT
cdr3_aa: CASSFSLAEDSFTDTQYF

clone_size: NA
d_call: NA
j_call: TRBJ2-5
v_call: TRBV12-3/TRBV12-4
cdr3_nt: TGTGCCAGCAGTGTATCCCGTTTCCACGAGACCCAGTACTTC
cdr3_aa: CASSVSRFHETQYF

clone_size: many
d_call: NA
j_call: TRBJ1-2
v_call: TRBV12-3/TRBV12-4
cdr3_nt: TGTGCCATTGGATTCGCTAACTATGGCTACACCTTC
cdr3_aa: CAIGFANYGYTF

clone_size: NA
d_call: NA
j_call: TRBJ2-2
v_call: TRBV28
cdr3_nt: TGTGCCAGCAGTTTGGTATGGACTAGGGGGACCGGGGAGCTGTTTTTT
cdr3_aa: CASSLVWTRGTGELFF

clone_size: few
d_call: NA
j_call: TRBJ2-1
v_call: TRBV13
cdr3_nt: TGTGCCAGCAGCCAACGCCTAAGATCCGGGTCCCCAAAAGACAATGAGCAGTTCTTC
cdr3_aa: CASSQRLRSGSPKDNEQFF

clone_size: few
d_call: NA
j_call: TRBJ1-2
v_call: TRBV12-3/TRBV12-4
cdr3_nt: TGTGCCAGCAGTTTCTCGGCAGAACAAAACTATGGCTACACCTTC
cdr3_aa: CASSFSAEQNYGYTF

clone_size: NA
d_call: NA
j_call: TRBJ2-5
v_call: TRBV10-2
cdr3_nt: TGCGCCAGCAGTGAGGTTCTTCATCAGGAGACCCAGTACTTC
cdr3_aa: CASSEVLHQETQYF

clone_size: many
d_call: TRBD2
j_call: TRBJ2-5
v_call: TRBV6-5
cdr3_nt: TGTGCCAGCAGTTACCGGCTAGCGGGAGAGACCCAGTACTTC
cdr3_aa: CASSYRLAGETQYF

clone_size: few
d_call: NA
j_call: TRBJ2-2
v_call: TRBV7-9
cdr3_nt: TGTGCCAGCAGCGCCGTCTTGGACCTGAACACCGGGGAGCTGTTTTTT
cdr3_aa: CASSAVLDLNTGELFF

clone_size: few
d_call: TRBD1
j_call: TRBJ2-7
v_call: TRBV4-1
cdr3_nt: TGCGCCAGCAGCCAAGATTTCACCGGGACAGGTTCCTACGAGCAGTACTTC
cdr3_aa: CASSQDFTGTGSYEQYF

clone_size: few
d_call: NA
j_call: TRBJ2-7
v_call: TRBV27
cdr3_nt: TGTGCCGTTGTCTCGGGCCTGCCCTACGAGCAGTACTTC
cdr3_aa: CAVVSGLPYEQYF

clone_size: few
d_call: NA
j_call: TRBJ2-2
v_call: TRBV2
cdr3_nt: TGTGGGGTCGAGGGAGACACCGGGGAGCTGTTTTTT
cdr3_aa: CGVEGDTGELFF

clone_size: NA
d_call: NA
j_call: TRBJ2-7
v_call: TRBV27
cdr3_nt: TGTGCCAGCAGTTTCCGGGCCAGAACCTACGAGCAGTACTTC
cdr3_aa: CASSFRARTYEQYF

clone_size: few
d_call: NA
j_call: TRBJ1-5
v_call: TRBV5-5
cdr3_nt: TGTGCCAGCAGCCCCCTGACTGGTCAGAATCAGCCCCAGCATTTT
cdr3_aa: CASSPLTGQNQPQHF

clone_size: NA
d_call: NA
j_call: TRBJ2-7
v_call: TRBV4-1
cdr3_nt: TGCGCCAGCAGCCAAGAAGGAGGGGCAGGGGAGGGTTACGAGCAGTACTTC
cdr3_aa: CASSQEGGAGEGYEQYF

clone_size: few
d_call: NA
j_call: TRBJ2-2
v_call: TRBV5-1
cdr3_nt: TGCGCCAGCAGCGGGGACCCACGCACCGGGGAGCTGTTTTTT
cdr3_aa: CASSGDPRTGELFF

clone_size: NA
d_call: NA
j_call: TRBJ1-5
v_call: TRBV30
cdr3_nt: TGTGCCTGGAGGGGAGAGGGTAGCAATCAGCCCCAGCATTTT
cdr3_aa: CAWRGEGSNQPQHF

clone_size: NA
d_call: NA
j_call: TRBJ2-3
v_call: TRBV7-8
cdr3_nt: TGTGCCAGCAGCACCAAAGGGACATGGGGCACAGATACGCAGTATTTT
cdr3_aa: CASSTKGTWGTDTQYF

clone_size: NA
d_call: TRBD2
j_call: TRBJ2-7
v_call: TRBV30
cdr3_nt: TGTGCCCGCTCGGGGGGCTCCTACGAGCAGTACTTC
cdr3_aa: CARSGGSYEQYF

clone_size: NA
d_call: NA
j_call: TRBJ2-3
v_call: TRBV11-2
cdr3_nt: TGTGCCAGCAGCTTAGGGGATTGGGAGAGCACAGATACGCAGTATTTT
cdr3_aa: CASSLGDWESTDTQYF

clone_size: few
d_call: TRBD1
j_call: TRBJ2-1
v_call: TRBV12-3/TRBV12-4
cdr3_nt: TGTGCCAGCAGTCACACAGGGGACTCCTACAATGAGCAGTTCTTC
cdr3_aa: CASSHTGDSYNEQFF